Described below is a single T cell receptor (beta chain) sequence and its context. This sample was taken from a study of cytomegalovirus exposure and HLA in healthy donors. With 60 Vbeta and 13 Jbeta primers, the PCR was carried out. Authors' analysis steps: Later work found around 85 million unique TCR beta chains, with roughly 11 million shared. This table comes from immunoSEQ multiplex PCR, and its TCRdb copy is limited to in-frame clones, with some not included. The D gene and trimming were derived from the DNA, and the V and J assignments and clone size from that table. The sample holds 100,000 to 150,000 clones. V lost 0 bases, J lost 9 bases, and 16 bases lay in between. The CDR3 has 15 residues. The V gene's germline CDR1 is SGHRS and CDR2 YFSETQ.

The TCR was taken from a man aged 18-30 years in good health and CMV-seronegative. The genes are TRBV5-1 and TRBJ2-4; perhaps TRBD2 as D (5 bases). Sequenced: PBMCs. This chain's CDR3 is CASSLDLLGSTIQYF. Written as DNA, the CDR3 is TGCGCCAGCAGCTTGGATCTCCTGGGGAGTACCATTCAGTACTTC.